What follows describes a single TCR beta chain. Looked up from germline, CDR1 is MNHNS and CDR2 is SASEGT. The CDR3 has 18 residues. Deletions cut 1 base from V and 0 bases from J, with 18 bases between. The protocol was immunoSEQ multiplex PCR, while the TCRdb copy is restricted to in-frame clones and leaves out a portion. This table has about 160,000 clones, 96% appearing once. The data derive from a study of control samples from healthy donors and cancer patients. The sample taken for sequencing was blood. This chain uses TRBV6-1 with TRBJ1-1, with unresolved D. This receptor was identified in a woman younger than 45 in good health. This chain's CDR3 is CASSEDSRRWRLNTEAFF. The CDR3 coding sequence is TGTGCCAGCAGTGAAGATAGCCGGCGTTGGCGTCTGAACACTGAAGCTTTCTTT.